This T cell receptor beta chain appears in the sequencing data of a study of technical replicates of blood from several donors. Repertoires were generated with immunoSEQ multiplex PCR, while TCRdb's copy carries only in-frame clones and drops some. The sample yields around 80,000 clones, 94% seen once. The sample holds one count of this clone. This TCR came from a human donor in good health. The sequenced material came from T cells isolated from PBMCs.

This CDR3 reads CASSLVDRGIHEQYF. For the CDR3, the DNA is TGTGCCAGCAGCTTGGTGGACAGGGGTATACACGAGCAGTACTTC. The rearrangement links TRBV5-6 to TRBJ2-7; TRBD1 agrees at 9 bases. CDR1 SGHDT and CDR2 YYEEEE come from the germline V gene. The CDR3 covers 15 residues. V lost 0 bases and J lost 5; bases outside the gene matches: 6.